The entry that follows covers one TCR beta chain sequence. This sample stems from a study of cytomegalovirus exposure and HLA in healthy donors. Turning to the study itself: There were about 85 million unique TCRs (from HLA-typed donors) in an early data release.

PCR employed 60 Vbeta and 13 Jbeta primers. Clones were sequenced by immunoSEQ multiplex PCR, and TCRdb holds only the in-frame ones, with some missing. Here the sample spans 150,000 to 180,000 clones, around 74% being singletons. V lost 7 bases and J lost 3, with 21 bases in between. The CDR3 runs to 16 residues. Germline CDR1 MDHEN, CDR2 SYDVKM. The sequence came from a man younger than 35 in good health and CMV-seronegative. The rearrangement links TRBV28 to TRBJ1-1; D possibly corresponds to TRBD1 (5 bases). Sequencing was done on a sample of PBMCs. CDR3 nucleotide sequence: TGTGCCAGCACCCTAGGCGGGGGAGGAGGGTACACTGAAGCTTTCTTT. This sequence encodes CASTLGGGGGYTEAFF.